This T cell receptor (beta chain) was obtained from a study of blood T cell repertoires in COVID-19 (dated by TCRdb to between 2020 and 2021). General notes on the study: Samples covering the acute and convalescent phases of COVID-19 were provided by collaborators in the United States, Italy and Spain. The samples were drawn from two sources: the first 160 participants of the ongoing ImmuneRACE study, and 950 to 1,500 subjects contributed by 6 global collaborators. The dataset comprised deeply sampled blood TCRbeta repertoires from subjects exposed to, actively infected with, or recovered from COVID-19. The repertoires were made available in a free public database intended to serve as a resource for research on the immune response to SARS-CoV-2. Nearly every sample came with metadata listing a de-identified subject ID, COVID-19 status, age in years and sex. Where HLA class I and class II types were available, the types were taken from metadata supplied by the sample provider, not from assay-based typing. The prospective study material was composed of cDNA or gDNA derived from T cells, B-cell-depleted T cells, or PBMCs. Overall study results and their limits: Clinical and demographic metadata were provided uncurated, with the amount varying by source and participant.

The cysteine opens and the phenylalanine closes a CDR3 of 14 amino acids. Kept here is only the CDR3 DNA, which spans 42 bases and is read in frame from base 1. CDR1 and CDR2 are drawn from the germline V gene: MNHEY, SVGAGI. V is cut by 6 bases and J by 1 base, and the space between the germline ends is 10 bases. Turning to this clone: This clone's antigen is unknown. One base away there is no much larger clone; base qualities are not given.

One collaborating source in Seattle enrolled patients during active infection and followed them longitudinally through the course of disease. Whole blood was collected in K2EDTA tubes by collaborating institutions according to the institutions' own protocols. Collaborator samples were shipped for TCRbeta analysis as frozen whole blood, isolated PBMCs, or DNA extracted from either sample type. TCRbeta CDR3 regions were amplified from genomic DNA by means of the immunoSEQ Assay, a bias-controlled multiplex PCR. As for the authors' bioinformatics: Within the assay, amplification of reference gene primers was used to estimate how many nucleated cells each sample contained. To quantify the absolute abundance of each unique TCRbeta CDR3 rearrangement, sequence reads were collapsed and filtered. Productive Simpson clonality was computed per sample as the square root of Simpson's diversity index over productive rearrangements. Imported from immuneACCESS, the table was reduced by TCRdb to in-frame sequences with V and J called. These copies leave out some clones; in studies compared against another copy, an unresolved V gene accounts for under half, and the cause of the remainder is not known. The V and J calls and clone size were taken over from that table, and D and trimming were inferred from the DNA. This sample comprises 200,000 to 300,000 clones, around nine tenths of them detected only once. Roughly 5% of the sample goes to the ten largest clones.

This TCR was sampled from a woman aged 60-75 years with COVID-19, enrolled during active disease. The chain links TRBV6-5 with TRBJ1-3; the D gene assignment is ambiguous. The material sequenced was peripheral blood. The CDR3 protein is CASRGFRSGNTIYF. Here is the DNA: TGTGCCAGCAGGGGCTTCCGATCTGGAAACACCATATATTTT.